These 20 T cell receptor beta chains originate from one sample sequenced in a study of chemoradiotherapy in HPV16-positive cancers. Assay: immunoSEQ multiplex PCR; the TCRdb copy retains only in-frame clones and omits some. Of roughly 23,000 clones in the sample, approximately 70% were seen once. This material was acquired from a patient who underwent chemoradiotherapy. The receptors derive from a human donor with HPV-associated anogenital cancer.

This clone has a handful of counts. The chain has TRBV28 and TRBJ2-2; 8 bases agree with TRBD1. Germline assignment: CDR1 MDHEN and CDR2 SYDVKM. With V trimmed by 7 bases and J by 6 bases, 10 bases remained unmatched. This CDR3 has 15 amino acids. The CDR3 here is CASTWDRRRAGELFF. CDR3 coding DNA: TGTGCCAGCACTTGGGACAGGCGGCGGGCCGGGGAGCTGTTTTTT.

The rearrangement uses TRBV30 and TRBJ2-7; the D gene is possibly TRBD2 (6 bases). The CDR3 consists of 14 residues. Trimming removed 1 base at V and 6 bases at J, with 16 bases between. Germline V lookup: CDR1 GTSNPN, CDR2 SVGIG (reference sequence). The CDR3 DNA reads TGTGCCTGGAGTGCGGGGACTCCCGGAGGCGAGCAGTACTTC. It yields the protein CAWSAGTPGGEQYF. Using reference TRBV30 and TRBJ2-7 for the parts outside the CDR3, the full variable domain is SQTIHQWPATLVQPVGSPLSLECTVEGTSNPNLYWYRQAAGRGLQLLFYSVGIGQISSEVPQNLSASRPQDRQFILSSKKLLLSDSGFYLCAWSAGTPGGEQYFGPGTRLTVT.

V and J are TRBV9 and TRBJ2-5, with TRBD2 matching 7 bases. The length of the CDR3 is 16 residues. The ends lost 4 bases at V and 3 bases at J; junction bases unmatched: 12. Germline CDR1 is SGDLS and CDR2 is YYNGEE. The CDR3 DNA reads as TGTGCCAGCAGCCCAAGGGGTGGGGGGGGTAAAGAGACCCAGTACTTC. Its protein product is CASSPRGGGGKETQYF.

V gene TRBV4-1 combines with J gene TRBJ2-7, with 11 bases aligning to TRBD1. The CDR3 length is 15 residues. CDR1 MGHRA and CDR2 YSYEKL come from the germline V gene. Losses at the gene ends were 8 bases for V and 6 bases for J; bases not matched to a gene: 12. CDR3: CASSQPGQGVFEQYF. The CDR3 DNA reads TGCGCCAGCTCCCAACCGGGACAGGGGGTTTTCGAGCAGTACTTC.

CDR3 in amino acids: CASSQITGLAGGGNEQYF. The CDR3 coding sequence is TGTGCCAGCAGCCAAATAACCGGACTAGCGGGAGGTGGAAACGAGCAGTACTTC. The rearrangement uses TRBV4-2 and TRBJ2-7; 14 bases align to TRBD2. CDR1 is LGHNA, CDR2 YNFKEQ, per germline. The V gene end was trimmed by 2 bases and the J gene end by 5 bases; junction bases not matched to a gene: 11. CDR3 length: 18 residues.

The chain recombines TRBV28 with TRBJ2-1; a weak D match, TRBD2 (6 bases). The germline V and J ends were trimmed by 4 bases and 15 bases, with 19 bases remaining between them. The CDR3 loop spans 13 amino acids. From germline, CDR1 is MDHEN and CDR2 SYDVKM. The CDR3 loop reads CASSSSRRAYAFF. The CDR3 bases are TGTGCCAGCAGTTCTTCTAGGAGGGCCTATGCGTTCTTC.

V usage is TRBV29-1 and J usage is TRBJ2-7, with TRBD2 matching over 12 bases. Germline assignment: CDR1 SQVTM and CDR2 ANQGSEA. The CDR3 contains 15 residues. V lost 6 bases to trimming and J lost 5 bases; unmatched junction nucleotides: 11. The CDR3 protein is CSVRLAGASRDEQYF. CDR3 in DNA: TGCAGCGTCCGACTAGCGGGAGCGTCCCGCGACGAGCAGTACTTC.

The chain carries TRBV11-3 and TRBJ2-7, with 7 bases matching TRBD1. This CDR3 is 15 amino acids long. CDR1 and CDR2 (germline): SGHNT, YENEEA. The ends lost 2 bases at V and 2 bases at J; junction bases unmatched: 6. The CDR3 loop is CASSLNDRVTYEQYF. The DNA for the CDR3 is TGTGCCAGCAGCTTAAACGACAGGGTGACCTACGAGCAGTACTTC.

The CDR3 loop is CATSRAGYQPQHF. The CDR3 DNA reads TGTGCCACCAGCAGAGCGGGTTATCAGCCCCAGCATTTT. This chain uses TRBV15 with TRBJ1-5; D call uncertain. Trimming shortened V by 1 base and J by 5 bases, and 6 bases separated the two germline ends. CDR1 LNHNV and CDR2 YYDKDF come from the germline V gene (reference sequence). The CDR3 is 13 amino acids.

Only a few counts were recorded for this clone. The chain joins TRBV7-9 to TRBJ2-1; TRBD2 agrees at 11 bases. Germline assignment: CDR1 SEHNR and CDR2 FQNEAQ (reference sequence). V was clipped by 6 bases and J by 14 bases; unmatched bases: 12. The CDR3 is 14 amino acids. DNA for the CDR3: TGTGCCAGCAGAACTAGCGGGAGTACCTTAGGGGAGTTCTTC. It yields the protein CASRTSGSTLGEFF.

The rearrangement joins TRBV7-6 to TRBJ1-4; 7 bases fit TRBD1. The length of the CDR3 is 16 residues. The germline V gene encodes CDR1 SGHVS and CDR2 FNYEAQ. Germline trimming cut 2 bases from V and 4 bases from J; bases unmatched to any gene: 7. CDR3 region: CASSLRGTANNEKLFF. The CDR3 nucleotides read TGTGCCAGCAGCTTACGGGGGACAGCAAATAATGAAAAACTGTTTTTT.

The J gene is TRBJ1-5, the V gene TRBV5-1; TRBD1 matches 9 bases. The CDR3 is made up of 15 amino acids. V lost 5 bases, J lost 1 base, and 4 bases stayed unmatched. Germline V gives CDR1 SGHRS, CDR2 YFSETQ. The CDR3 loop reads CASRPTGGSNQPQHF. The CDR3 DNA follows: TGCGCCAGCAGGCCCACAGGGGGCAGCAATCAGCCCCAGCATTTT.

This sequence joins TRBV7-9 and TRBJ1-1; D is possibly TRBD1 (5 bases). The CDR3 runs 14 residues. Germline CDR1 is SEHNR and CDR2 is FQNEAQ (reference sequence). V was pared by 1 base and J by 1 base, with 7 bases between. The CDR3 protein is CASSLGGKNTEAFF. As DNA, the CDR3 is TGTGCCAGCAGCTTAGGGGGCAAGAACACTGAAGCTTTCTTT.

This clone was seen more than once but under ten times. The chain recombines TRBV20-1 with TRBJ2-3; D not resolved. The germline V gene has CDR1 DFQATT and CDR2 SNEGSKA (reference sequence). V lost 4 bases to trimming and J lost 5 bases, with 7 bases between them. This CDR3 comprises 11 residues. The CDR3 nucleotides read TGCAGTGCTACCCTCCTAGATACGCAGTATTTT. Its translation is CSATLLDTQYF.

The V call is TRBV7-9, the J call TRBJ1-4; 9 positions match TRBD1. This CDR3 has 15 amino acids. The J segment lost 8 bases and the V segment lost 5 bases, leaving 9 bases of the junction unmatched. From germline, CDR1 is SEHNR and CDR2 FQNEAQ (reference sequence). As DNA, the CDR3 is TGTGCCAGCAGCCGCACAGGGGGCGAAGGGGAAAAACTGTTTTTT. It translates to CASSRTGGEGEKLFF. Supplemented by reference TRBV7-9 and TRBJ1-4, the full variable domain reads DTGVSQNPRHKITKRGQNVTFRCDPISEHNRLYWYRQTLGQGPEFLTYFQNEAQLEKSRLLSDRFSAERPKGSFSTLEIQRTEQGDSAMYLCASSRTGGEGEKLFFGSGTQLSVL.

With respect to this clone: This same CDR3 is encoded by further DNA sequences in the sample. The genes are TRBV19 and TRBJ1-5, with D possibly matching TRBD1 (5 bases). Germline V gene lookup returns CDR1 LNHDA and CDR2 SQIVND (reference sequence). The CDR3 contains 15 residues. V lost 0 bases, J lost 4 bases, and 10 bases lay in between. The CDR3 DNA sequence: TGTGCCAGTAGTATAGATCGGGGGGGAAATCAGCCCCAGCATTTT. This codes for CASSIDRGGNQPQHF.

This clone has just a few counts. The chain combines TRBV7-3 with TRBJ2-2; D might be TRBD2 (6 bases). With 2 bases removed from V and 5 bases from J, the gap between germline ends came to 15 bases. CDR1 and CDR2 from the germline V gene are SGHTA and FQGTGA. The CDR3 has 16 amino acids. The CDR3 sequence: CASSLGGQGTTGELFF. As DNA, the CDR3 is TGTGCCAGCAGCTTAGGAGGGCAGGGTACGACCGGGGAGCTGTTTTTT.

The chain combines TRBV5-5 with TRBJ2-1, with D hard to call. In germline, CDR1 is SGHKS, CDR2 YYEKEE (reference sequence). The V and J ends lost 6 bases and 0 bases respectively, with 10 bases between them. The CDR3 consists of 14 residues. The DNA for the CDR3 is TGTGCCAGCACGGTCCAGATCTCCTACAATGAGCAGTTCTTC. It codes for CASTVQISYNEQFF.

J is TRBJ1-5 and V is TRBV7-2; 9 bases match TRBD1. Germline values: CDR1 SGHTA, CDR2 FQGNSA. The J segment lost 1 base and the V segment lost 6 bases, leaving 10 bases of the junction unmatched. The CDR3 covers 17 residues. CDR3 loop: CASRPGTGTGSNQPQHF. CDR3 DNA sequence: TGTGCCAGCAGACCCGGGACAGGGACTGGGAGCAATCAGCCCCAGCATTTT.

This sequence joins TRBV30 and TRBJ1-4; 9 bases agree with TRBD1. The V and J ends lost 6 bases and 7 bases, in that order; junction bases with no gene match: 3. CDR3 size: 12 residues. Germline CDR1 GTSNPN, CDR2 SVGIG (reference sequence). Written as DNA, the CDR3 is TGTGCCTGCAACAGGGGGCCTGAAAAACTGTTTTTT. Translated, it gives CACNRGPEKLFF.